Following are 9 T cell receptor beta chains from one sample sequenced in a study of patients and donors after allogeneic stem cell transplantation. TCRdb reanalysed the RT-PCR reads using MiXCR and keeps one entry per CDR3 protein. The data contain approximately 200,000 distinct CDR3 sequences, roughly two fifths of them seen just once; the ten biggest clones take up about 9.9%. Source material: blood, either unsorted or a sorted T cell fraction (not recorded which). These receptors originate from a human donor who was either an allogeneic HSCT recipient or a stem cell or donor lymphocyte infusion donor (not recorded which). It is not recorded whose cells these are; they may come from a transplant donor.

This clonotype was seen more than once but under ten times. The V call is TRBV13, the J call TRBJ1-1; TRBD1 might be the D (6 bases). The CDR3 length is 14 residues. Deletions cut 4 bases from V and 2 bases from J, with 11 bases between. The germline V gene encodes CDR1 PRHDT and CDR2 FYEKMQ (reference sequence). The CDR3 spells CASSYRTENTEAFF. The DNA of the CDR3 is TGTGCCAGCAGCTACCGGACAGAAAACACTGAAGCTTTCTTT.

This rearrangement joins TRBV10-3 to TRBJ2-7, with D maybe TRBD1 (6 bases). V was trimmed by 0 bases and J by 4 bases, leaving 16 bases between them. In germline, CDR1 is ENHRY, CDR2 SYGVKD. The CDR3 covers 16 residues. The CDR3: CAISESTSARGYEQYF. The DNA for the CDR3 is TGTGCCATCAGTGAGTCGACCTCTGCCAGGGGTTACGAGCAGTACTTC.

In this sample, this clonotype turned up a few times. Germline is not matched at one junction end, which may reflect a read error. CDR3 amino acids: CASSVAGARDTQYF. The CDR3 region has the DNA TGTGCCAGCAGCGTAGCGGGGGCGCGAGATACGCAGTATTTT. The chain joins TRBV7-9 to TRBJ2-3; 9 bases align to TRBD2. The CDR3 runs 14 residues. From germline, CDR1 is SEHNR and CDR2 FQNEAQ (reference sequence).

There are a few counts of this clonotype. The V gene is TRBV15, the J gene TRBJ2-1; D gene ambiguous. Germline V gene sequence: CDR1 LNHNV, CDR2 YYDKDF (reference sequence). The V end lost 0 bases, the J end lost 7 bases, and 10 bases lay between the germline ends. The CDR3 has 14 residues. CDR3 sequence (DNA): TGTGCCACCAGCAGAGAGAAGAAGACGAATGAGCAGTTCTTC. Its protein product is CATSREKKTNEQFF.

This chain joins TRBV9 and TRBJ1-1; unclear D gene. Trimming took 0 bases from V and 0 from J, leaving 6 bases between them. CDR3 length equals 14 residues. Germline lookup yields CDR1 SGDLS and CDR2 YYNGEE. The chain's CDR3 is CASSVGGMNTEAFF. CDR3 coding DNA: TGTGCCAGCAGCGTAGGGGGAATGAACACTGAAGCTTTCTTT.

The chain recombines TRBV12-3 or TRBV12-4 with TRBJ1-5, with unresolved D. This CDR3 comprises 13 residues. With 6 bases removed from V and 6 bases from J, the gap between germline ends came to 12 bases. The CDR3, as DNA: TGTGCCAGCAGACCCGAGCCATTTCAGCCCCAGCATTTT. As protein: CASRPEPFQPQHF.

This chain uses TRBV5-8 with TRBJ2-5; TRBD2 aligns across 9 bases. Germline V lookup: CDR1 SGHTS, CDR2 YDEGEE. The trim removed 1 base at V and 6 bases at J, leaving 13 bases unmatched. The CDR3 totals 17 residues. The CDR3 coding sequence is TGTGCCAGCAGCTTGTCGTTCGCTGGGACTAGCCCCAAGACCCAGTACTTC. Encoded protein: CASSLSFAGTSPKTQYF. Full variable domain (outside the CDR3, taken from reference TRBV5-8 and TRBJ2-5): EAGVTQSPTHLIKTRGQQATLRCSPISGHTSVYWYQQALGLGLQFLLWYDEGEERNRGNFPPRFSGRQFPNYSSELNVNALELEDSALYLCASSLSFAGTSPKTQYFGPGTRLLVL.

This chain links TRBV7-6 with TRBJ2-1, with D perhaps matching TRBD1 (6 bases). The CDR3 runs 14 residues. Germline V gives CDR1 SGHVS, CDR2 FNYEAQ. Trimming shortened V by 3 bases and J by 10 bases, and 16 bases separated the two germline ends. CDR3 DNA: TGTGCCAGCAGCTTGAACCGGGACACCTTAGAGCAGTTCTTC. It is translated as CASSLNRDTLEQFF.

This clonotype has only a few counts. The J gene is TRBJ1-2, the V gene TRBV5-5; 7 bases map to TRBD1. Germline CDR1 reads SGHKS; CDR2 reads YYEKEE (reference sequence). CDR3 size: 15 residues. V shed 0 bases, J shed 5 bases, and the junction held 7 bases outside the gene matches. The CDR3 DNA is TGTGCCAGCAGCTTGGCCCCAGGGGGATTATATGGCTACACCTTC. Its protein is CASSLAPGGLYGYTF.